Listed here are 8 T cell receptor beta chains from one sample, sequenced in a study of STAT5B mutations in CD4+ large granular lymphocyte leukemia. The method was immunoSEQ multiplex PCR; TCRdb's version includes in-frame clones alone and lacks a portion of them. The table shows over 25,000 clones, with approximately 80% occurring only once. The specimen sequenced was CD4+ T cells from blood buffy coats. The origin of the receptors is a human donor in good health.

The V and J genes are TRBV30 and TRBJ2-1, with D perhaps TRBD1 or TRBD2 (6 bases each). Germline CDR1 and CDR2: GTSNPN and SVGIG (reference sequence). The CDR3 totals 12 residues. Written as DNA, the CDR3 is TGTGCGCTGGAGCTCGGGGGCGATTTAAGGTTCTTC. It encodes CALELGGDLRFF.

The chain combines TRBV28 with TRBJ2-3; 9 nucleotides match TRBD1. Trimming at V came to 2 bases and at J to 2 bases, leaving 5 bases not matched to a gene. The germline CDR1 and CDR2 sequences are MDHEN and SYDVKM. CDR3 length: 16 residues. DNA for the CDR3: TGTGCCAGCAGTTTACCCGGGACAGGGAACACAGATACGCAGTATTTT. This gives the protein CASSLPGTGNTDTQYF.

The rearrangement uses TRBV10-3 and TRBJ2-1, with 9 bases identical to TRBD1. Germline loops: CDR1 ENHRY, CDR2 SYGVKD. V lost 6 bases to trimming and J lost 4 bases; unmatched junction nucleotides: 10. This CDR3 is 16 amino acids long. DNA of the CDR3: TGTGCCATCAGCCCCGGGACAGGGAACATATACAATGAGCAGTTCTTC. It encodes CAISPGTGNIYNEQFF.

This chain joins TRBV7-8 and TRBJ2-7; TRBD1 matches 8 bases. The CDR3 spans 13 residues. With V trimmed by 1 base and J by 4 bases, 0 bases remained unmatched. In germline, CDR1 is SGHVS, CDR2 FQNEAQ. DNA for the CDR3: TGTGCCAGCAGCTTAGGGACAGGGTACGAGCAGTACTTC. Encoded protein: CASSLGTGYEQYF.

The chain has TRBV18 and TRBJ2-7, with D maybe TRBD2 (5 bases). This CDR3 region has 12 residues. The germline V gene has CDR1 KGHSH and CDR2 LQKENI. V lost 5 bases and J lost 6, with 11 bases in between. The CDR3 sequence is CASSEIRGEQYF. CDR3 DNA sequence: TGTGCCAGCTCAGAAATCCGGGGCGAGCAGTACTTC.

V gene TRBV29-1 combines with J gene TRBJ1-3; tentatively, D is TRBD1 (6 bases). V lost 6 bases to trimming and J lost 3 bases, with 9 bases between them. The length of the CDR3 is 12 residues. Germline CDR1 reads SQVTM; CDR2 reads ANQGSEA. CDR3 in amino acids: CSVRTDGNTIYF. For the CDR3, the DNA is TGCAGCGTCCGGACAGATGGAAACACCATATATTTT.

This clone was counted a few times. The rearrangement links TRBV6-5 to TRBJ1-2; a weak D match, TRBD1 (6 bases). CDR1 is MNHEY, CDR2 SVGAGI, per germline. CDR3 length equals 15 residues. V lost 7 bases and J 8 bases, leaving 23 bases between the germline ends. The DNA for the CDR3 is TGTGCCAGCAAGGAACAGGGTCTGTCCCGGCGCGGCTACACCTTC. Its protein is CASKEQGLSRRGYTF.

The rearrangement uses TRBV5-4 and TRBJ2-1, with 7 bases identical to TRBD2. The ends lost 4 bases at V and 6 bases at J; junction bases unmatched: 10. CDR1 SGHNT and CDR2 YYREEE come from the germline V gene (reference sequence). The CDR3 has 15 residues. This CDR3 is CASSLLGGSSNEQFF. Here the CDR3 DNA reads TGTGCCAGCAGCCTCCTGGGCGGGAGTAGCAATGAGCAGTTCTTC.